Included here is one TCR beta chain sequence, with context. These data are taken from a study of low-dose radiotherapy and immunotherapy resistance in tumors. Both TCRalpha and TCRbeta chains were reverse transcribed with V-gene-specific primers. A constant-region primer paired with the V-primer adapter amplified TCRs over about 19 PCR cycles. mRNA that had been isolated underwent amplification through in vitro transcription. TCRdb reanalysed the reads using MiXCR and keeps one entry per CDR3 protein. The profile covers 85,000 to 100,000 distinct CDR3 sequences, with more than 8.5% appearing a single time and around 0.97% taken by the ten largest. Trimming removed 6 bases from V and 0 bases from J, with 14 bases in between. Germline CDR1 reads DFQATT; CDR2 reads SNEGSKA (reference sequence). The CDR3 loop spans 14 amino acids. Time point: before trial treatment. The presence of advanced solid tumors lacking tumor-infiltrating lymphocytes characterized eligible patients.

The source is a male donor with prostate cancer. The rearrangement joins TRBV20-1 to TRBJ1-1; D is ambiguous. The input for sequencing was PBMCs, taken before treatment. The CDR3 DNA sequence: TGCAGTGCCCTAACTCAGACGGTGAACACTGAAGCTTTCTTT. Translating it yields CSALTQTVNTEAFF.